Listed below are T cell receptor beta chains from one sample, sequenced in a study of beta chain features in type 1 diabetes. Produced via immunoSEQ multiplex PCR; TCRdb's table is partial and in-frame only. This table holds 120,000 to 150,000 clones, approximately 10% found once. Sequenced input: central memory CD4+ T cells from blood. The receptor source for this set is a woman between 40 and 50 years old in good health. The CDR3 runs from the conserved cysteine through the conserved F or W. A D gene is named only where the DNA matches it firmly. A row's size may be missing; if present it is once, few, many or a size class.

TRBV5-4	TRBJ2-5	.	few	TGTGCCAGCAGCACCACCCTGGACAGCCAAGAGACCCAGTACTTC	CASSTTLDSQETQYF
TRBV25-1	TRBJ2-1	.	many	TGTGCCAGCAGTGATGGGCAGGGCAACTACAATGAGCAGTTCTTC	CASSDGQGNYNEQFF
TRBV7-2	TRBJ2-3	TRBD2	.	TGTGCCAGCAGGAGCGGGGGGGCTGATACGCAGTATTTT	CASRSGGADTQYF
TRBV7-6	TRBJ2-1	TRBD1	few	TGTGCCAGCAGCCGTCCCCAGACAGGGGGGAATGAGCAGTTCTTC	CASSRPQTGGNEQFF
TRBV7-6	TRBJ2-3	.	few	TGTGCCAGCAGCTCTGAGCAGGGATCCACAGATACGCAGTATTTT	CASSSEQGSTDTQYF
TRBV6-5	TRBJ2-5	TRBD2	.	TGTGCCAGCAGTTACCGACCGGGAGGGGAGACCCAGTACTTC	CASSYRPGGETQYF
TRBV11-1	TRBJ1-3	.	.	TGTGCCAGCAGATTCGGGAGTCCGGACTTTGGAAACACCATATATTTT	CASRFGSPDFGNTIYF
TRBV11-2	TRBJ1-5	TRBD1	few	TGTGCCAGCAGCTTTCAAGGGACAGGCGATCAGCCCCAGCATTTT	CASSFQGTGDQPQHF
TRBV4-1	TRBJ1-2	.	few	TGCGCCAGCAGCCAAGAAGGGACATTAAATGGCTACACCTTC	CASSQEGTLNGYTF
TRBV28	TRBJ1-1	.	few	TGTGCCAGCAGTTCCGGGGGGGGCGGGAACACTGAAGCTTTCTTT	CASSSGGGGNTEAFF
TRBV6-5	TRBJ2-1	TRBD2	many	TGTGCCAGCGGGGGGGTAGCGAACAATGAGCAGTTCTTC	CASGGVANNEQFF
TRBV6-1	TRBJ1-2	TRBD1	.	TGTGCCAGCAGTGGAGGAACCGGGACAGGGGGATATGGCTACACCTTC	CASSGGTGTGGYGYTF
TRBV6-1	TRBJ2-7	.	few	TGTGCCAGCAGAAGAGTCGACAGCTACGAGCAGTACTTC	CASRRVDSYEQYF
TRBV27	TRBJ2-1	TRBD2	.	TGTGCCAGCAGTTTCCTAACAGGGACTAGCCTTAATGAGCAGTTCTTC	CASSFLTGTSLNEQFF